This T cell receptor beta chain emerged from a study of T cell responses to AZD1222 COVID-19 vaccine (dated by TCRdb to the early 2020s). Study-wide context: A total of about 230 trial participants underwent TCR sequencing, of whom roughly 210 received two doses of AZD1222 and some 25 received two doses of the MenACWY control vaccine. Enrollment into the trials was organized by age into subgroups of 18-55, 56-69 and 70-plus years, and those subgroups contained about 150, 27 and 61 TCR-sequenced participants, respectively. Summary of the overall study and its limitations: CD4 TCRs associated with the vaccine covered the entire spike protein, and the dominant responses were in regions 160-218 and 743-854. Because no samples from the day 14 peak response were available, repertoires could be characterized only after the peak T cell response. A significant rise in spike-specific TCR breadth and depth was observed after two AZD1222 doses relative to day 0 and relative to MenACWY recipients. In the small 56-69-year group, the increase in depth fell short of significance, most likely because of low power. Most participants were white British and females outnumbered males, and the authors suggested that clonal diversity may have been underestimated. Conclusions about previously exposed vaccinees were limited because only six AZD1222 recipients were SARS-CoV-2 seropositive at baseline. Reportedly, close to half of the unique spike-specific TCRs recognized epitopes lying outside the regions that are mutated in the B.1.351 and B.1.1.7 variants.

The CDR3 regions of human TCRbeta chains were subjected to immunosequencing. As for how the authors treated the data: Repertoire TCRs were matched against a reference library of SARS-CoV-2-specific TCRs generated with the MIRA antigen-specificity platform. Breadth was defined as the fraction of unique TCRs that were SARS-CoV-2-associated, and depth was defined as the fraction of total T cells that were SARS-CoV-2-associated. Each spike-specific TCR was assigned to its reactive spike region and to a CD4 or CD8 class using the MIRA data. Log10-transformed breadth and depth values were compared by one-way ANOVA with Sidak's multiple comparisons tests. TCRdb mirrors the immuneACCESS table, restricted to in-frame sequences. Some clones are absent from its copies; in checked studies, under half trace to an unresolved V gene, and the reason for the others is unknown. V, J and clone size are taken as reported in that table, and D and trimming were inferred from the DNA itself. In this sample the table shows some 150,000 clones, about 87% of which occur a single time. The ten largest make up 3% to 4% of the sample.

V is reduced by 3 bases and J by 4 bases, leaving a spacing of 13 bases between them. As encoded in the germline V gene (reference sequence), CDR1 is MNHEY while CDR2 is SMNVEV. The CDR3 holds 16 amino acids from the cysteine to the phenylalanine. Of all the DNA, just the CDR3 is kept, 48 bases in frame from base 1. This specimen's time point label, per the study, means: baseline before first vaccination. The treatment or condition tag for this specimen amounts to: meningococcal conjugate vaccine given as trial control. Samples from vaccinated people were obtained from the UK trials COV001 and COV002, which included a single-blind randomized controlled phase 2/3 trial of AZD1222 (ChAdOx1 nCoV-19) in healthy adults. Trial participant PBMC samples were collected at day 0 and day 28 after the second dose for TCRbeta chain sequencing. Concerning this clone itself: Its antigen has not been determined. No qualities accompany the bases; no much larger clone lies one base away.

Sequencing was performed on peripheral blood, taken on day 0 of MenACWY control vaccination. The source of this sequence is an adult in good health. Recombination connected TRBV27 to TRBJ1-6, with the D gene not clear enough to name. CDR3 reads: CASSLQASTYNSPLHF. In nucleotide form, the sequence is TGTGCCAGCAGTTTGCAGGCCTCAACTTATAATTCACCCCTCCACTTT.